This TCR beta chain was sequenced for a study of T cells after yellow fever vaccination (dated by TCRdb to about 2019). With respect to the entire study: The SMART-Seq v4 Ultra Low Input RNA kit was used to prepare libraries from fractions with low cell numbers. To follow T-cell clones before and after primary and booster YFV17D yellow fever vaccination, bulk TCR alpha and beta repertoires were sequenced over time. Two healthy male donors made up the cohort, one aged 18 to 30 years and the other aged 30 to 39 years. Blood samples were taken at several timepoints before and after primary and secondary immunization, and bulk PBMC replicates and cell subsets were isolated. Broader findings and caveats from the paper: After the booster, most clones that had expanded after primary vaccination were detected again (around 96% of CD4 and 70% to 90% of CD8), suggesting broad maintenance of memory. Computational filtering was needed because FACS-sorted repertoires could contain abundant contaminating clonotypes from the bulk population. Compared with the primary T-cell response, the secondary T-cell response was faster but weaker, reaching its peak on day 5 rather than on day 15. Because only a couple of donors were included in the study, the extent to which the findings can be generalized is limited. A small fraction of clonotypes appeared in both the CD4 and CD8 compartments, likely as a result of convergent recombination.

Ten or more counts support this clonotype. Its antigen specificity is not known. Per-nucleotide qualities are absent, and no much larger clonotype sits a single base away. TCR cDNA was made using 5'RACE template switching, a step that added a universal primer site and unique molecular identifiers. Priming of cDNA synthesis was performed from both the TCR alpha and TCR beta constant segments. Library amplification involved two PCR steps, and the second step added sample barcodes and sequencing adapters. Sequencing of libraries was done on Illumina HiSeq 2500 (2x100 bp) or NovaSeq (2x150 bp). The original methods were these. Reads were demultiplexed and collapsed into UMI consensus sequences with MIGEC, and V(D)J alignment was performed with MiXCR. Vaccine-responding clonotypes were defined with edgeR using replicate PBMC samples, requiring FDR below 0.01 and a log2 fold change above 5 up to day 15. Each bulk clonotype was labeled CD4 or CD8 based on which sequenced repertoire, CD4 or CD8, contained the clonotype at higher abundance. TCRdb passed the public sequencing reads through fastp at Q25 and MiXCR, retaining productive beta sequences. Each CDR3 protein appears once, grouped with its most common genes and DNA. These V and J calls rely on TCRdb rather than the paper's analysis. In all, the sample holds approximately 32,000 distinct CDR3 sequences, and approximately 4.4% of those were seen once. The top ten constitute 40% to 55% of the sample.

Reading the label with the study, this specimen's treatment or condition is: live attenuated yellow fever vaccine strain. PBMCs were isolated from peripheral blood using a standard Ficoll-Paque protocol. CD4 and CD8 T-cell fractions were isolated with Dynabeads CD4 and CD8 positive selection kits. TriZol was used to extract RNA from bulk PBMCs, from CD4 and CD8 fractions, and from dextramer-positive and dextramer-negative fractions. This specimen consisted of CD8+ T cells sorted from PBMCs, obtained 5 days after the yellow fever booster vaccination. This sequence originates from a man younger than 45 who received the YFV17D yellow fever vaccine.

The bases are TGCAGCGTTGAATGGGACACCTCCTACGAGCAGTACTTC. Protein translation: CSVEWDTSYEQYF. The chain was built from TRBV29-1 and TRBJ2-7; D gene: possibly TRBD1, on 6 matching bases. For CDR1 and CDR2, the germline V gene lists SQVTM and ANQGSEA. Counted from cysteine to phenylalanine, this CDR3 has 13 amino acids. Kept here is only the CDR3 DNA, which spans 39 bases and is read in frame from base 1. V lost 2 bases and J lost 0 bases; the stretch between them is 8 bases long.